This passage covers 26 T cell receptor beta chains from one sample sequenced in a study of cytomegalovirus exposure and HLA in healthy donors. 60 Vbeta and 13 Jbeta primers were used in PCR. Clones were read by immunoSEQ multiplex PCR, and TCRdb kept only the in-frame ones, dropping some. The sample has 150,000 to 170,000 clones; approximately 80% are singletons. The sequencing sample was made of PBMCs. Receptor source: a woman in her forties in good health and CMV-seronegative.

The V gene is TRBV27, the J gene TRBJ2-1; no firm D call. The CDR3 extends over 13 amino acids. Deletions cut 3 bases from V and 7 bases from J, with 10 bases between. Germline V gene lookup returns CDR1 MNHEY and CDR2 SMNVEV (reference sequence). The CDR3 DNA reads as TGTGCCAGCAGTTTGAGCTTCAGGAATGAGCAGTTCTTC. Protein product: CASSLSFRNEQFF.

This clone was seen a single time. The chain links TRBV5-1 to TRBJ2-1; 7 bases are shared with TRBD2. J lost 7 bases, V lost 4 bases, and 11 bases had no gene match. Germline loops: CDR1 SGHRS, CDR2 YFSETQ. The CDR3 sequence is 15 residues long. CDR3 bases: TGCGCCAGCAGCGCAAGAACTACCGGGGGGAATGAGCAGTTCTTC. Translated: CASSARTTGGNEQFF.

This clone was detected once. CDR3 sequence: CASSVIRLLAGAYYEQYF. CDR3 sequence (DNA): TGTGCCAGCAGCGTGATCCGGCTACTAGCGGGGGCTTACTACGAGCAGTACTTC. V and J are TRBV5-8 and TRBJ2-7; 11 bases align to TRBD2. CDR3 size: 18 residues. V was clipped by 4 bases and J by 3 bases; unmatched bases: 15. Germline lookup yields CDR1 SGHTS and CDR2 YDEGEE. Together with reference TRBV5-8 and TRBJ2-7, the CDR3 gives the full variable domain: EAGVTQSPTHLIKTRGQQATLRCSPISGHTSVYWYQQALGLGLQFLLWYDEGEERNRGNFPPRFSGRQFPNYSSELNVNALELEDSALYLCASSVIRLLAGAYYEQYFGPGTRLTVT.

The genes are TRBV6-5 and TRBJ2-7; a possible D gene is TRBD1 (6 bases). V shed 6 bases and J shed 12 bases, with 12 bases lying between them. The CDR3 runs to 10 residues. Looked up from germline, CDR1 is MNHEY and CDR2 is SVGAGI. CDR3 residues: CASSETGRYF. CDR3 DNA: TGTGCCAGCAGCGAGACAGGTAGGTACTTC.

This clone appeared once. The chain joins TRBV6-6 to TRBJ2-7; TRBD2 might be the D (6 bases). Germline V CDR1 and CDR2: MNHNY, SVGAGI (reference sequence). V lost 0 bases to trimming and J lost 5 bases, with 8 bases between them. This CDR3 spans 13 amino acids. As DNA, the CDR3 is TGTGCCAGCAGTTACTCGGGGGGAAACGAGCAGTACTTC. Translated: CASSYSGGNEQYF.

This clone came up once. CDR3 sequence: CASSLRQGAYEQYF. The CDR3 DNA follows: TGCGCCAGCAGCCTGAGACAGGGGGCCTACGAGCAGTACTTC. J is TRBJ2-7 and V is TRBV5-1, with 9 bases aligning to TRBD1. The length of the CDR3 is 14 residues. Germline V CDR1 and CDR2: SGHRS, YFSETQ. V lost 4 bases and J lost 2; bases outside the gene matches: 4.

This chain uses TRBV5-1 with TRBJ2-5, with 9 bases that match TRBD2. With 4 bases clipped from V and 4 bases from J, the junction kept 5 bases outside the gene matches. Germline V gene lookup returns CDR1 SGHRS and CDR2 YFSETQ. The CDR3 extends over 14 amino acids. CDR3 region: CASSPAGGSETQYF. The CDR3 DNA follows: TGCGCCAGCAGCCCAGCGGGGGGTTCAGAGACCCAGTACTTC.

V and J are TRBV5-8 and TRBJ1-1; 7 positions match TRBD1. This CDR3 has 16 residues. The V gene end was trimmed by 4 bases and the J gene end by 3 bases; junction bases not matched to a gene: 12. Germline V gives CDR1 SGHTS, CDR2 YDEGEE. CDR3 DNA sequence: TGTGCCAGCAGCCCCGTTCCCAGGGGGTATGACACTGAAGCTTTCTTT. It encodes CASSPVPRGYDTEAFF. Using reference TRBV5-8 and TRBJ1-1 for the parts outside the CDR3, the full variable domain is EAGVTQSPTHLIKTRGQQATLRCSPISGHTSVYWYQQALGLGLQFLLWYDEGEERNRGNFPPRFSGRQFPNYSSELNVNALELEDSALYLCASSPVPRGYDTEAFFGQGTRLTVV.

This chain links TRBV5-4 with TRBJ1-2; possible D gene TRBD1, 5 bases. CDR3 length equals 14 residues. CDR1 is SGHNT and CDR2 is YYREEE in the germline V gene (reference sequence). V lost 3 bases and J 0 bases, leaving 9 bases between the germline ends. The CDR3 loop is CASSSMTANYGYTF. DNA of the CDR3: TGTGCCAGCAGCTCGATGACAGCTAACTATGGCTACACCTTC.

The chain couples TRBV30 to TRBJ2-7; 7 positions match TRBD1. The CDR3 sequence is 11 residues long. Germline values: CDR1 GTSNPN, CDR2 SVGIG (reference sequence). V was clipped by 5 bases and J by 4 bases; unmatched bases: 2. Here the CDR3 DNA reads TGTGCCTGGGGGACAGCTTACGAGCAGTACTTC. Its translation is CAWGTAYEQYF.

The V gene is TRBV6-1, the J gene TRBJ1-1; D is possibly TRBD1 (5 bases). Germline lookup yields CDR1 MNHNS and CDR2 SASEGT. Trimming removed 7 bases at V and 2 bases at J, with 14 bases between. The CDR3 runs to 14 residues. This CDR3 reads CASTAGPSNTEAFF. In DNA form, the CDR3 reads TGTGCCAGCACAGCGGGACCGTCTAACACTGAAGCTTTCTTT.

This clone showed up just a few times. The rearrangement uses TRBV5-4 and TRBJ2-3; perhaps TRBD2 as D (6 bases). V lost 0 bases and J lost 4, with 12 bases in between. The germline V gene encodes CDR1 SGHNT and CDR2 YYREEE (reference sequence). The CDR3 is 15 residues long. CDR3 nucleotide sequence: TGTGCCAGCAGCTTGGAGGTCGGGGGACCAGATACGCAGTATTTT. As protein: CASSLEVGGPDTQYF.

The rearrangement joins TRBV4-1 to TRBJ1-2, with 9 nucleotides matching TRBD1. The CDR3 runs 15 residues. The germline V gene has CDR1 MGHRA and CDR2 YSYEKL. The J segment lost 6 bases and the V segment lost 1 base, leaving 6 bases of the junction unmatched. The CDR3 nucleotides are TGCGCCAGCAGCCAAGGGGATAACAGGGGGCATGGCTACACCTTC. Protein sequence: CASSQGDNRGHGYTF.

In this sample, this clone turned up a few times. Other DNA sequences in the sample encode the same CDR3. The V gene is TRBV10-3, the J gene TRBJ2-3, with D perhaps TRBD2 (7 bases). The CDR3 is 13 residues long. V lost 7 bases to trimming and J lost 1 base, with 9 bases between them. The V gene's germline CDR1 is ENHRY and CDR2 SYGVKD. CDR3 sequence (DNA): TGTGCCATCAAGGGGGGGGGCACAGATACGCAGTATTTT. Protein: CAIKGGGTDTQYF.

This clone was detected only a few times. V is TRBV5-5 and J is TRBJ1-1, with 9 positions matching TRBD1. This CDR3 has 15 residues. The trim removed 3 bases at V and 6 bases at J, leaving 9 bases unmatched. The germline V gene has CDR1 SGHKS and CDR2 YYEKEE (reference sequence). For the CDR3, the DNA is TGTGCCAGCAGCTCGACGACAGGGGGAATCTCTGAAGCTTTCTTT. Translating it yields CASSSTTGGISEAFF.

The table lists this clone with a few counts. This chain uses TRBV6-6 with TRBJ2-7, with D possibly matching TRBD2 (5 bases). V was trimmed by 7 bases and J by 3 bases, leaving 13 bases between them. The CDR3 totals 13 residues. Germline V gene lookup returns CDR1 MNHNY and CDR2 SVGAGI (reference sequence). The CDR3 DNA is TGTGCCAGCACACCCGGAGGTAACTACGAGCAGTACTTC. Protein: CASTPGGNYEQYF.

CDR3 nucleotides: TGTGCCAGCAGCTTAGGCCTAGCCGGAGGGTTGGATACGCAGTATTTT. Its protein is CASSLGLAGGLDTQYF. The gene calls are TRBV7-2 and TRBJ2-3; possible D gene TRBD2, 6 bases. Germline V gene sequence: CDR1 SGHTA, CDR2 FQGNSA. This CDR3 contains 16 residues. Deletions cut 1 base from V and 6 bases from J, with 17 bases between.

The J gene is TRBJ2-1, the V gene TRBV30; 7 bases are shared with TRBD1. Per germline, CDR1 GTSNPN and CDR2 SVGIG (reference sequence). Germline trimming cut 0 bases from V and 5 bases from J; bases unmatched to any gene: 7. This CDR3 is 15 amino acids long. The CDR3 DNA sequence: TGTGCCTGGAGTGTCGGTGACAGGGCCAACAATGAGCAGTTCTTC. Amino acids: CAWSVGDRANNEQFF.

The chain is built from TRBV9 and TRBJ2-7, with 8 nucleotides matching TRBD1. The CDR3 extends over 16 amino acids. Germline V gene sequence: CDR1 SGDLS, CDR2 YYNGEE. Unmatched junction bases numbered 14, after V lost 3 bases and J lost 6 bases. The CDR3 DNA sequence: TGTGCCAGCAGCGCGCTGACAGGGGAGTACGGATCCGAGCAGTACTTC. Amino acid sequence: CASSALTGEYGSEQYF.

A word on this clone: Within the sample, other DNA sequences also encode this same CDR3. V gene TRBV5-4 combines with J gene TRBJ1-2; D unclear. Germline V gives CDR1 SGHNT, CDR2 YYREEE (reference sequence). CDR3 length: 13 residues. The germline V and J ends were trimmed by 0 bases and 5 bases, with 8 bases remaining between them. CDR3 protein: CASSLAGGYGYTF. The CDR3 region has the DNA TGTGCCAGCAGCTTGGCCGGAGGTTATGGCTACACCTTC.

This chain uses TRBV13 with TRBJ2-2; possibly TRBD1 for D (5 bases). CDR1 and CDR2 from the germline V gene are PRHDT and FYEKMQ (reference sequence). Trimming took off 3 bases at V and 1 base at J, with 12 bases between the two ends. The CDR3 length is 16 residues. The CDR3 reads CASSLGPPRNTGELFF. The CDR3 DNA follows: TGTGCCAGCAGCTTGGGGCCCCCTAGGAACACCGGGGAGCTGTTTTTT. Variable domain in full (rest from reference TRBV13 and TRBJ2-2): AAGVIQSPRHLIKEKRETATLKCYPIPRHDTVYWYQQGPGQDPQFLISFYEKMQSDKGSIPDRFSAQQFSDYHSELNMSSLELGDSALYFCASSLGPPRNTGELFFGEGSRLTVL.

This chain joins TRBV5-8 and TRBJ1-2, with no clear D. CDR3 length equals 17 residues. Germline V gene data show CDR1 as SGHTS and CDR2 as YDEGEE. Trimming took 0 bases from V and 8 from J, leaving 23 bases between them. The CDR3 here is CASSLAGQALNSPGYTF. CDR3 bases: TGTGCCAGCAGCTTGGCCGGCCAGGCCCTTAACTCCCCCGGCTACACCTTC.

The V and J genes are TRBV30 and TRBJ1-2; D unresolved. Germline loops: CDR1 GTSNPN, CDR2 SVGIG (reference sequence). The germline V and J ends were trimmed by 1 base and 6 bases, with 15 bases remaining between them. The CDR3 totals 14 residues. The CDR3 sequence is CAWSAPLLINGYTF. DNA for the CDR3: TGTGCCTGGAGTGCCCCATTGCTAATAAATGGCTACACCTTC.

The chain recombines TRBV29-1 with TRBJ1-1, with 9 bases matching TRBD1. The CDR3 loop spans 14 amino acids. With 8 bases clipped from V and 2 bases from J, the junction kept 9 bases outside the gene matches. Germline values: CDR1 SQVTM, CDR2 ANQGSEA. Here the CDR3 DNA reads TGCAGCTCGGACCAACAGGGGGCCAACACTGAAGCTTTCTTT. Residues: CSSDQQGANTEAFF.

This clone has more than one count but fewer than ten. The rearrangement joins TRBV2 to TRBJ1-4, with D perhaps matching TRBD1 (6 bases). The V and J ends lost 8 bases and 6 bases respectively, with 19 bases between them. Germline V gene data show CDR1 as SNHLY and CDR2 as FYNNEI. The CDR3 consists of 15 residues. This CDR3 reads CASRFRWTDDEKLFF. The DNA of the CDR3 is TGTGCCAGCCGGTTCCGCTGGACAGATGATGAAAAACTGTTTTTT.

V gene TRBV29-1 combines with J gene TRBJ1-1, with TRBD1 as a possible D gene (6 bases). From germline, CDR1 is SQVTM and CDR2 ANQGSEA. The CDR3 contains 13 residues. Here the CDR3 reads CSIIGGAPTEAFF. In nucleotides, the CDR3 is TGCAGTATAATCGGGGGGGCCCCCACTGAAGCTTTCTTT.